This T cell receptor (beta chain) was observed in a study of T-cell memory formation after mild COVID-19. Notes on the study in general: Contracting clones, day 15 to 85, had balanced CD4/CD8, and later expanders favored CD4+.

CDR3 length equals 16 residues. Germline V gene lookup returns CDR1 DFQATT and CDR2 SNEGSKA (reference sequence). Trimming removed 0 bases at V and 3 bases at J, with 17 bases between. This clonotype was observed a handful of times. Its target is not known. With constant-segment primers, 5'RACE yielded cDNA libraries of TCR alpha and TCR beta that carried sample barcodes and UMIs. TCRdb re-derived calls from the 5' RACE reads in MiXCR, one entry per CDR3 protein. The data contain more than 350,000 distinct CDR3 sequences, roughly 15% of them singletons. The chain has TRBV20-1 and TRBJ1-1; a possible D gene is TRBD1 (5 bases). The source of this sequence is a man younger than 35 who had mild COVID-19 (a few samples of this study predate the infection). Cell type and time point are not known. The sequenced material came from PBMCs or a T cell subset sorted from them (not recorded which). CDR3 nucleotides: TGCAGTGCTAGAGATTCCGCAGGGTTTCGGCACACTGAAGCTTTCTTT. Protein: CSARDSAGFRHTEAFF.